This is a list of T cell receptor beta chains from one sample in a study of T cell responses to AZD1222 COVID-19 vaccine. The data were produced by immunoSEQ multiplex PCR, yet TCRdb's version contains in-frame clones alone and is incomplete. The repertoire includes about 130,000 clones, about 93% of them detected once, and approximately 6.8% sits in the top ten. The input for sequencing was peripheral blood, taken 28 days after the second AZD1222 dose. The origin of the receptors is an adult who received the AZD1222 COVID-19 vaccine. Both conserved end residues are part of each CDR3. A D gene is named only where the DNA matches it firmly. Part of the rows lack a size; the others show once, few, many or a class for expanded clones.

CDR3: CASSQVSSSNYGYTF; DNA: TGCGCCAGCAGCCAAGTCAGTTCTTCTAACTATGGCTACACCTTC; J: TRBJ1-2; D: -; V: TRBV4-1; size: -
CDR3: CASSLGGGSEQFF; DNA: TGTGCCAGCAGCCTCGGCGGGGGGAGTGAGCAGTTCTTC; J: TRBJ2-1; D: TRBD2; V: TRBV6-5; size: -
CDR3: CASSLAAVNQPQHF; DNA: TGTGCCAGCAGCTTAGCGGCAGTCAATCAGCCCCAGCATTTT; J: TRBJ1-5; D: -; V: TRBV7-9; size: -
CDR3: CASSQVGLRGAYNSPLHF; DNA: TGTGCCAGCAGCCAAGTGGGTCTCCGGGGCGCCTATAATTCACCCCTCCACTTT; J: TRBJ1-6; D: -; V: TRBV4-2; size: -
CDR3: CASNLAGGNNEQFF; DNA: TGTGCCAGCAACCTAGCGGGGGGGAACAATGAGCAGTTCTTC; J: TRBJ2-1; D: TRBD2; V: TRBV9; size: once
CDR3: CASSSQGDSPLHF; DNA: TGTGCCAGCAGCTCCCAAGGGGATTCACCCCTCCACTTT; J: TRBJ1-6; D: -; V: TRBV7-2; size: -
CDR3: CASSTLIGAGELFF; DNA: TGTGCCAGTAGTACCCTCATCGGGGCCGGGGAGCTGTTTTTT; J: TRBJ2-2; D: -; V: TRBV19; size: -
CDR3: CASSVGGLLSRTGELFF; DNA: TGTGCCAGCAGCGTGGGGGGGCTCCTATCGAGGACCGGGGAGCTGTTTTTT; J: TRBJ2-2; D: -; V: TRBV9; size: -
CDR3: CANRGAVGYGYTF; DNA: TGTGCCAACAGGGGGGCCGTGGGGTATGGCTACACCTTC; J: TRBJ1-2; D: TRBD1; V: TRBV10-3; size: -
CDR3: CASSLGDRERSPLHF; DNA: TGTGCCAGCAGCTTAGGCGACAGGGAGCGTTCACCCCTCCACTTT; J: TRBJ1-6; D: TRBD1; V: TRBV7-3; size: -
CDR3: CSVGKASQGNTEAFF; DNA: TGCAGCGTTGGAAAAGCATCACAGGGGAACACTGAAGCTTTCTTT; J: TRBJ1-1; D: -; V: TRBV29-1; size: -
CDR3: CASTASYSNQPQHF; DNA: TGCGCCAGCACCGCCTCTTATAGCAATCAGCCCCAGCATTTT; J: TRBJ1-5; D: -; V: TRBV10-2; size: -
CDR3: CASSPGLAYYEQYF; DNA: TGTGCCAGCAGTCCGGGACTAGCTTACTACGAGCAGTACTTC; J: TRBJ2-7; D: TRBD2; V: TRBV6-6; size: few
CDR3: CASSIGQGGAFF; DNA: TGTGCCAGTAGTATTGGACAGGGCGGAGCTTTCTTT; J: TRBJ1-1; D: TRBD1; V: TRBV19; size: -
CDR3: CASSRDRGGGYTF; DNA: TGTGCCAGCAGCCGGGACAGGGGAGGTGGCTACACCTTC; J: TRBJ1-2; D: TRBD1; V: TRBV6-2/TRBV6-3; size: -
CDR3: CASSQDQRQPQHF; DNA: TGCGCCAGCAGCCAAGATCAACGACAGCCCCAGCATTTT; J: TRBJ1-5; D: -; V: TRBV4-3; size: -
CDR3: CASSSSIPGGAMNEQFF; DNA: TGTGCCAGTAGTAGCTCGATTCCCGGGGGGGCCATGAATGAGCAGTTCTTC; J: TRBJ2-1; D: TRBD2; V: TRBV19; size: -
CDR3: CASSQFWGGDTEAFF; DNA: TGTGCCAGCAGCCAGTTTTGGGGCGGGGACACTGAAGCTTTCTTT; J: TRBJ1-1; D: -; V: TRBV28; size: once
CDR3: CASSIQGNYEQYF; DNA: TGTGCCAGCAGTATACAGGGAAACTACGAGCAGTACTTC; J: TRBJ2-7; D: -; V: TRBV28; size: -
CDR3: CASSIGGYSSTDTQYF; DNA: TGTGCCAGCAGCATCGGGGGATACTCTAGCACAGATACGCAGTATTTT; J: TRBJ2-3; D: -; V: TRBV27; size: once
CDR3: CASSRLAVYGYTF; DNA: TGTGCCAGCAGCCGCCTGGCCGTCTATGGCTACACCTTC; J: TRBJ1-2; D: -; V: TRBV11-3; size: -
CDR3: CATSRDRPNEKLFF; DNA: TGTGCCACCAGCAGGGACAGGCCGAATGAAAAACTGTTTTTT; J: TRBJ1-4; D: TRBD1; V: TRBV15; size: -
CDR3: CAWSGGVAETQYF; DNA: TGTGCCTGGAGTGGGGGGGTAGCAGAGACCCAGTACTTC; J: TRBJ2-5; D: -; V: TRBV30; size: -
CDR3: CSARWVGKQYF; DNA: TGCAGTGCTAGGTGGGTTGGAAAGCAGTACTTC; J: TRBJ2-7; D: -; V: TRBV20-1; size: -
CDR3: CASSRGQSSGNTIYF; DNA: TGTGCCAGCAGCCGGGGACAGAGCTCTGGAAACACCATATATTTT; J: TRBJ1-3; D: TRBD1; V: TRBV6-2/TRBV6-3; size: -
CDR3: CASGRQGGEKLFF; DNA: TGTGCCAGCGGGAGACAGGGGGGCGAAAAACTGTTTTTT; J: TRBJ1-4; D: TRBD1; V: TRBV6-5; size: -
CDR3: CASKQAAGNTIYF; DNA: TGTGCCAGTAAACAGGCAGCTGGAAACACCATATATTTT; J: TRBJ1-3; D: -; V: TRBV19; size: -
CDR3: CASSTGGAGWTEAFF; DNA: TGTGCCAGCAGCACCGGTGGGGCGGGTTGGACTGAAGCTTTCTTT; J: TRBJ1-1; D: -; V: TRBV7-9; size: few
CDR3: CASSHRYQETQYF; DNA: TGTGCCAGCAGTCACAGGTACCAAGAGACCCAGTACTTC; J: TRBJ2-5; D: -; V: TRBV11-3; size: -
CDR3: CANNRGREQYF; DNA: TGCGCCAACAACAGGGGTCGCGAGCAGTACTTC; J: TRBJ2-7; D: TRBD1; V: TRBV10-2; size: -
CDR3: CASSPSGNEQFF; DNA: TGTGCCAGCAGCCCCTCGGGGAATGAGCAGTTCTTC; J: TRBJ2-1; D: -; V: TRBV6-5; size: -
CDR3: CASSPARGGRDEQFF; DNA: TGTGCCAGCTCACCAGCGCGGGGGGGTCGCGATGAGCAGTTCTTC; J: TRBJ2-1; D: TRBD2; V: TRBV18; size: -
CDR3: CSASRGGIQETQYF; DNA: TGCAGTGCTAGTCGGGGGGGAATTCAAGAGACCCAGTACTTC; J: TRBJ2-5; D: TRBD2; V: TRBV20-1; size: -
CDR3: CASSHEGMAGGSSYEQYF; DNA: TGTGCCAGCAGCCATGAGGGGATGGCGGGGGGGTCCTCCTACGAGCAGTACTTC; J: TRBJ2-7; D: TRBD2; V: TRBV4-2; size: -
CDR3: CAWSVPVSMVNEQFF; DNA: TGTGCCTGGAGTGTTCCTGTCTCCATGGTCAATGAGCAGTTCTTC; J: TRBJ2-1; D: -; V: TRBV30; size: -
CDR3: CASTDRATEAFF; DNA: TGTGCCAGCACGGACAGGGCCACTGAAGCTTTCTTT; J: TRBJ1-1; D: TRBD1; V: TRBV3-1/TRBV3-2; size: -
CDR3: CASSQSNAGSYGYTF; DNA: TGCGCCAGCAGCCAATCTAACGCGGGCAGCTATGGCTACACCTTC; J: TRBJ1-2; D: -; V: TRBV4-3; size: once
CDR3: CASSGSYNSPLHF; DNA: TGTGCCAGCAGTGGCTCCTATAATTCACCCCTCCACTTT; J: TRBJ1-6; D: -; V: TRBV6-1; size: -
CDR3: CSVWDRDRNYGYTF; DNA: TGCAGCGTCTGGGACAGGGATCGTAACTATGGCTACACCTTC; J: TRBJ1-2; D: TRBD1; V: TRBV29-1; size: -
CDR3: CASSYEAGAGNTIYF; DNA: TGTGCCAGCAGTTACGAGGCAGGGGCTGGAAACACCATATATTTT; J: TRBJ1-3; D: -; V: TRBV6-5; size: -
CDR3: CASSLRGQGFEQYF; DNA: TGTGCCAGCAGCTTGAGGGGACAGGGGTTCGAGCAGTACTTC; J: TRBJ2-7; D: TRBD1; V: TRBV7-9; size: -
CDR3: CASSPPPYGSSSVTTNEKLFF; DNA: TGTGCCAGCAGCCCTCCTCCATATGGTTCTTCCTCGGTGACAACTAATGAAAAACTGTTTTTT; J: TRBJ1-4; D: -; V: TRBV3-1/TRBV3-2; size: -
CDR3: CASSMTGPGQPQHF; DNA: TGTGCCAGCAGCATGACAGGGCCCGGTCAGCCCCAGCATTTT; J: TRBJ1-5; D: TRBD1; V: TRBV25-1; size: -
CDR3: CASFSGVGVNTEAFF; DNA: TGTGCCAGCTTTTCGGGGGTGGGGGTGAACACTGAAGCTTTCTTT; J: TRBJ1-1; D: -; V: TRBV6-5; size: -
CDR3: CASSVPGPYGYTF; DNA: TGTGCCAGCAGTGTGCCGGGGCCCTATGGCTACACCTTC; J: TRBJ1-2; D: -; V: TRBV2; size: -
CDR3: CASSLGSTDTQYF; DNA: TGTGCCAGCAGCTTAGGAAGCACAGATACGCAGTATTTT; J: TRBJ2-3; D: -; V: TRBV7-2; size: -
CDR3: CASSLGGATYEQYF; DNA: TGTGCCAGCAGCTTGGGGGGGGCGACCTACGAGCAGTACTTC; J: TRBJ2-7; D: -; V: TRBV7-8; size: few
CDR3: CASSTGLAGGPGTQYF; DNA: TGTGCCAGCAGCACGGGACTAGCGGGGGGGCCAGGTACGCAGTATTTT; J: TRBJ2-3; D: TRBD2; V: TRBV9; size: -
CDR3: CASSFPDYGYTF; DNA: TGTGCCAGCAGTTTCCCCGACTATGGCTACACCTTC; J: TRBJ1-2; D: -; V: TRBV28; size: -
CDR3: CASSPTPYEQYF; DNA: TGTGCCAGCAGCCCGACCCCCTACGAGCAGTACTTC; J: TRBJ2-7; D: -; V: TRBV7-2; size: once
CDR3: CASSTWERGAFF; DNA: TGTGCCAGCAGCACATGGGAACGGGGAGCTTTCTTT; J: TRBJ1-1; D: -; V: TRBV28; size: -
CDR3: CASSPGGANYGYTF; DNA: TGTGCCAGCAGCCCAGGGGGCGCTAACTATGGCTACACCTTC; J: TRBJ1-2; D: TRBD1; V: TRBV7-3; size: -
CDR3: CASSPIGQGAEKLFF; DNA: TGTGCCAGCTCACCAATCGGACAGGGGGCTGAAAAACTGTTTTTT; J: TRBJ1-4; D: TRBD1; V: TRBV18; size: -
CDR3: CASRGLNTGELFF; DNA: TGTGCCAGCAGGGGGTTGAACACCGGGGAGCTGTTTTTT; J: TRBJ2-2; D: -; V: TRBV3-1/TRBV3-2; size: -
CDR3: CASSVELNTEAFF; DNA: TGTGCCAGCAGCGTAGAGCTGAACACTGAAGCTTTCTTT; J: TRBJ1-1; D: -; V: TRBV9; size: -
CDR3: CASSQGETQYF; DNA: TGTGCCAGCTCACAGGGCGAGACCCAGTACTTC; J: TRBJ2-5; D: -; V: TRBV18; size: -
CDR3: CASSQDPADESNYGYTF; DNA: TGTGCCAGCAGCCAAGATCCGGCAGATGAGTCTAACTATGGCTACACCTTC; J: TRBJ1-2; D: -; V: TRBV4-2; size: -
CDR3: CASSPEWGGNSGNTIYF; DNA: TGTGCCAGCAGCCCTGAATGGGGGGGAAACTCTGGAAACACCATATATTTT; J: TRBJ1-3; D: -; V: TRBV3-1/TRBV3-2; size: -
CDR3: CASSLAQGSGNTIYF; DNA: TGTGCCAGCAGTTTAGCCCAGGGGTCTGGAAACACCATATATTTT; J: TRBJ1-3; D: -; V: TRBV27; size: -
CDR3: CASSLGRADGYTF; DNA: TGCGCCAGCAGCTTGGGGCGGGCAGACGGCTACACCTTC; J: TRBJ1-2; D: -; V: TRBV5-1; size: -